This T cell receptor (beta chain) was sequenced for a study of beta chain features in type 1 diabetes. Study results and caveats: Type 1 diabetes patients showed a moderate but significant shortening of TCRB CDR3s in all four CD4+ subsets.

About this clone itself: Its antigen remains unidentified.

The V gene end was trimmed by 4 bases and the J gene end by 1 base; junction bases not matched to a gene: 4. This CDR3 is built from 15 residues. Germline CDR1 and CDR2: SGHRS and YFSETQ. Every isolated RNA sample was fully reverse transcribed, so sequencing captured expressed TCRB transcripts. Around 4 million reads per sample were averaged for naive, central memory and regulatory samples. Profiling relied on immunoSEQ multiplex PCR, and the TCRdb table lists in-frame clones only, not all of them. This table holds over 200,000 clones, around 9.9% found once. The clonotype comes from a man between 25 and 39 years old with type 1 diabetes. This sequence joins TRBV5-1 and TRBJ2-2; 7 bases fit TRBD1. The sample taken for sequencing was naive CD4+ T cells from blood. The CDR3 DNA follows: TGCGCCAGCAGCACCGGGACAGAGAACACCGGGGAGCTGTTTTTT. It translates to CASSTGTENTGELFF. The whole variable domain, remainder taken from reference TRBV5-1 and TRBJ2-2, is KAGVTQTPRYLIKTRGQQVTLSCSPISGHRSVSWYQQTPGQGLQFLFEYFSETQRNKGNFPGRFSGRQFSNSRSEMNVSTLELGDSALYLCASSTGTENTGELFFGEGSRLTVL.